This is a list of T cell receptor beta chains from one sample in a study of metastatic and nonmetastatic thyroid tumors. TCRdb re-analyzed the PCR reads using MiXCR. This table holds thousands of clones, over 25% found once. Material: adjacent normal tissue. These receptor sequences come from a female donor with papillary thyroid cancer or a benign thyroid nodule (not recorded which). Some clones in this sample may be carry-over from other donors' samples. The CDR3 runs from the conserved cysteine through the conserved F or W. The order of the fields is J gene, D gene, V gene, clone size, CDR3 DNA, CDR3 protein. The D gene is left open where the match is weak. Rows may omit the clone size; those that give it use once, few, many or a size class.

TRBJ2-1 TRBD2 TRBV6-1 medium-sized TGTGCCAGCAAGGGACTAGCCAATGAGCAGTTCTTC CASKGLANEQFF
TRBJ2-3 - TRBV9 many TGTGCCAGCAGCGTAGCTTACGGCAGGGGAGCTGCAGATACGCAGTATTTT CASSVAYGRGAADTQYF
TRBJ2-7 - TRBV13 many TGTGCCAGCAATAGGGGCGGCAGCCATTACGAGCAGTACTTC CASNRGGSHYEQYF
TRBJ2-7 TRBD1 TRBV20-1 medium-sized TGCAGTGCTGGTACCGGGACAGGGAGCTACGAGCAGTACTTC CSAGTGTGSYEQYF
TRBJ1-6 - TRBV6-5 medium-sized TGTGCCAGCAGTCCCGAATATCTCAGGGCGGCCTATAATTCACCCCTCCACTTT CASSPEYLRAAYNSPLHF
TRBJ1-2 TRBD1 TRBV20-1 few TGCAGTGCTAGAGATCTGACAGGGGAAAACTATGGCTACACCTTC CSARDLTGENYGYTF
TRBJ2-1 TRBD2 TRBV18 many TGTGCCAGCTCACCAGGGGCGGGAGACATAAATGAGCAGTTCTTC CASSPGAGDINEQFF
TRBJ1-6 TRBD1 TRBV28 - TGTGCCAGCAGTTCGGGACAGGGGTTTTCACCCCTCCACTTT CASSSGQGFSPLHF
TRBJ2-1 TRBD2 TRBV12-3/TRBV12-4 - TGTGACAGCACCGTGGCCGGACTAGACGGGCATGAGCAGTGCTTC CDSTVAGLDGHEQCF
TRBJ2-6 TRBD2 TRBV11-2 - TGTGCTAGCATCTTAGGCGGGGACTACTCTGGTGCCAACGTCCTGACTTTC CASILGGDYSGANVLTF
TRBJ2-7 TRBD2 TRBV20-1 once TGCAGTGCCAGTGGGGCTAGCGGGCAAACCTACGAGCAGTACTTC CSASGASGQTYEQYF
TRBJ2-2 - TRBV27 few TGTGCCAGCAGTGAGATAAACACCGGGGAGCTGTTTTTT CASSEINTGELFF
TRBJ2-3 - TRBV5-8 many TGTGCCAGCAGCCTTGTCGTGGGGACCTCACCGGATTTT CASSLVVGTSPDF
TRBJ2-7 - TRBV5-6 - TGTGCCAGCAGCCCTTGGGGGAACCACGAGCAGTACTTC CASSPWGNHEQYF
TRBJ1-5 - TRBV6-1 few TGTGCCACAACGTTATCCGGCCAGCCCCAGCATTTT CATTLSGQPQHF
TRBJ2-1 - TRBV11-2 - TGTGCCAGCAGCCTAGGGGGTGGCTTTTACAATGAGCAGTTCTTC CASSLGGGFYNEQFF
TRBJ2-7 TRBD2 TRBV11-2 - TGTGCCAGCAGCTTAGGAAGCGGGACTCCCTCCTACGAGCAGTACTTC CASSLGSGTPSYEQYF
TRBJ2-4 - TRBV2 - TGTGCCAGCCTCAGAGGTCGAGCTGGATTAGTCAAAAACATTCAGTACTTC CASLRGRAGLVKNIQYF
TRBJ1-2 TRBD1 TRBV6-1 - TGTGCCAGCATACCGACCCAGGGGGCTTGGGGTGGCTACACCTTC CASIPTQGAWGGYTF
TRBJ2-3 - TRBV6-1 few TGTGCCAGCAGTCCGACTAACTCTCAGTTGGATACGCAGTATTTT CASSPTNSQLDTQYF
TRBJ1-5 TRBD1 TRBV19 few TGTGCCAGTAGTAAGGGACAGGGCAATCAGCCCCAGCATTTT CASSKGQGNQPQHF
TRBJ2-1 TRBD1 TRBV7-3 many TGTGCCAGCAGCTTATGGAAAGGGACAGGGAATGAGCAGTTCTTC CASSLWKGTGNEQFF
TRBJ2-6 - TRBV12-3/TRBV12-4 medium-sized TGTGCCAGCAGACCTACAGGTGCTGGGGCCAACGTCCTGACTTTC CASRPTGAGANVLTF